The entry that follows covers one TCR beta chain sequence. This clonotype was seen at least ten times. What this receptor recognizes is not known. No base qualities exist here, and no much larger clone lies one base off it. For repertoire sequencing, TCR beta CDR3 regions were amplified from RNA transcripts. The first round was an RT-PCR using HTBI primers with the Qiagen OneStep RT-PCR kit, and this first round was followed by a second-round multiplex PCR, then size selection and purification. Libraries were sequenced on an Illumina HiSeq2000 using paired-end 100 bp reads. Per the source publication's procedure: SOAPnuke was used for read processing, and reads with adapters, uncalled bases, a mean Phred below 15, or no exact constant-primer or identifier match were discarded. High-quality paired reads were merged with COPE v1.2.5. Each unique nucleotide sequence was treated as a clonotype, and MiTCR v1.1 was used to align the clonotypes to the IMGT TRB V, D and J references. The analysis was limited to V-J combinations with a frequency above 0.0001, which together covered approximately 99% of repertoires. For each V-J combination, a TCR clonal expansion and chaos score was defined as F50 clonal expansion divided by the chaos observed in the TCRdist matrix. Welch's t-statistics and random forest were used to reduce features to some 13 V-J combinations, which were fed into a naive Bayes classifier. Thyroid-blood repertoire similarity was quantified with the Morisita-Horn index. TCRdb redid the processing of the public reads, applying fastp at Q25 and MiXCR, and retained in-frame beta chains. A single entry per CDR3 protein holds the most common genes and DNA from its merged rows. The authors' filters were not applied to this entry. Within this sample are 300,000 to 500,000 distinct CDR3 sequences, with approximately 15% of them counted one time only. In total, the top ten clones hold approximately 7% of the sample.

This sample is part of a study of Graves' ophthalmopathy and Graves' hyperthyroidism (dated by TCRdb to between 2018 and 2020). Some background on the complete study: Peripheral blood was collected at initial diagnosis, prior to any treatment. The study used signatures of the TCR beta repertoire to tell Graves' ophthalmopathy apart from Graves' hyperthyroidism and to predict which patients would progress to ophthalmopathy. In total, 135 blood samples were TCR-sequenced: 40 to 45 ophthalmopathy, around 75 hyperthyroidism and roughly 17 hyperthyroidism-to-ophthalmopathy patients. To explore V-J signatures that separate ophthalmopathy from hyperthyroidism, a discovery set of about a hundred patients was enrolled, consisting of 40 to 45 with ophthalmopathy and around 57 with stable hyperthyroidism. An independent validation cohort was composed of approximately 18 hyperthyroidism patients and around 16 patients who later progressed from hyperthyroidism to ophthalmopathy. T-cell repertoires of thyroid tissue and blood were compared in 5 or 6 hyperthyroidism patients. The 75 to 100 discovery patients were randomly divided into training and test sets at a 7:3 ratio. Once sampling was done, hyperthyroidism patients were given methimazole at a starting dose of 30 mg daily, while ophthalmopathy patients were given high-dose intravenous methylprednisolone.

Hyperthyroidism was considered stable if no progression to ophthalmopathy occurred within 18 months of follow-up. The hyperthyroidism patients were 18 to 65 years old and newly diagnosed, with a disease duration of less than 2 months. Patients were excluded if they had other autoimmune diseases, uncontrolled infections, pregnancy or lactation. Diagnosis was based on clinical symptoms, serum thyroxine, TRAb, thyroid ultrasound and orbital computed tomography. Ficoll-Paque density gradient centrifugation was used to isolate PBMCs from 10 ml of fresh peripheral blood. Total RNA was extracted using Trizol reagent, and RNA quality was checked on an Agilent 2100 Bioanalyzer. Findings and caveats that apply to the study as a whole: No statistical method was used to set the sample size in advance, and the investigators knew which group each participant was assigned to. Most expanded thyroid clonotypes with frequency above 0.001 were also detected in blood, suggesting blood repertoires may reflect the thyroid immune response. The 13-signature model separated ophthalmopathy from stable hyperthyroidism with approximately 88% sensitivity and almost 84% specificity in cross-validation, and 80%/75% in the test set. In validation, the model predicted ophthalmopathy progression with over 60% sensitivity and roughly 78% specificity; 12 predicted patients were CT-confirmed with GO in a median of around 6 months.

CDR1 and CDR2 were assigned from the germline V gene as SQVTM and ANQGSEA. V loses 5 bases at its end and J loses 3 bases; junction bases beyond the gene matches: 5. The CDR3 covers 13 residues, taking in both the cysteine and the phenylalanine. This entry keeps only the CDR3 DNA: 39 bases, framed from base 1. This receptor was obtained from a woman aged 18-35 years with stable Graves' hyperthyroidism. Donor details come from another sample of the same person, matched by shared clones. The source material was peripheral blood. The chain uses TRBV29-1 and TRBJ2-7, with TRBD2 identical over 9 junction bases. The CDR3 sequence is CSVSGTSLYEQYF. The DNA reads TGCAGCGTTTCGGGGACTAGCCTCTACGAGCAGTACTTC.